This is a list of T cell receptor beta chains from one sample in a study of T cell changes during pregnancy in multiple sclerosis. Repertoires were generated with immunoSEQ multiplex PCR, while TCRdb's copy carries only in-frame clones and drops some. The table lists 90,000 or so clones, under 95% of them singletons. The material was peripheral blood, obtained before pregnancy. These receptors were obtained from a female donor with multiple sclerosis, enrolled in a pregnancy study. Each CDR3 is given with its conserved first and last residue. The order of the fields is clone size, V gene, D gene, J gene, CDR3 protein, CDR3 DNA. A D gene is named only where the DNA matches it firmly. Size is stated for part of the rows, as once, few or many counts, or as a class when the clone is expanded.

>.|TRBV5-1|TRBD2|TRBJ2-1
CASSLGGLAGNNEQFF
TGCGCCAGCAGCTTGGGAGGGCTAGCGGGGAACAATGAGCAGTTCTTC
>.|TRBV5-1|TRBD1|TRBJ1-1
CASSIPGQGGTEAFF
TGCGCCAGCAGCATACCGGGACAGGGTGGCACTGAAGCTTTCTTT
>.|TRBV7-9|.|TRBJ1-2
CASSLVQGIVGYTF
TGTGCCAGCAGCTTAGTCCAGGGGATAGTTGGCTACACCTTC
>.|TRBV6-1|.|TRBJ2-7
CASRVGGSYEQYF
TGTGCCAGCCGCGTGGGGGGTTCCTACGAGCAGTACTTC
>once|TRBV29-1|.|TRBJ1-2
CSVNTGTFGYTF
TGCAGCGTGAACACCGGGACATTCGGCTACACCTTC
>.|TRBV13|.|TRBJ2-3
CASSPRSVSTDTQYF
TGTGCCAGCAGCCCGCGCTCGGTGAGCACAGATACGCAGTATTTT
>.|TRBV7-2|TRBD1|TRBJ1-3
CASSSDRVSGNTIYF
TGTGCCAGCAGCAGTGACAGGGTCTCTGGAAACACCATATATTTT
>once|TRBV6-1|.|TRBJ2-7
CASSEARGGEQYF
TGTGCCAGCAGTGAAGCGCGGGGTGGGGAGCAGTACTTC
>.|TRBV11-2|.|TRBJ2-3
CASSPGLLTSTDTQYF
TGTGCCAGCAGCCCCGGACTTCTTACCAGCACAGATACGCAGTATTTT
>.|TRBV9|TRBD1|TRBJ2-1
CASSVLGTGGDEQFF
TGTGCCAGCAGCGTACTTGGGACAGGGGGCGATGAGCAGTTCTTC
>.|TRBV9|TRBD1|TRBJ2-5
CASSLNRGQTQYF
TGTGCCAGCAGCCTAAACAGGGGGCAGACCCAGTACTTC
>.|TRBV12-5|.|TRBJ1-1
CASGLPSSAVEAFF
TGTGCTAGTGGTTTGCCCAGTAGCGCAGTGGAAGCTTTCTTT
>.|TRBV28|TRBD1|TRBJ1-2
CASLQGNYGYTF
TGTGCCAGTTTACAGGGGAACTATGGCTACACCTTC
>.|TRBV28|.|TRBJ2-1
CASSAGGGGSNEQFF
TGTGCCAGCAGTGCCGGCGGTGGCGGAAGTAATGAGCAGTTCTTC
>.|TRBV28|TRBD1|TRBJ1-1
CASSFGRGLRTEAFF
TGTGCCAGCAGTTTTGGTAGGGGGCTCCGGACTGAAGCTTTCTTT
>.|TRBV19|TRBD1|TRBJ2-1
CASTLGDRGRYNEQFF
TGTGCCAGTACCCTGGGGGACAGGGGGCGTTACAATGAGCAGTTCTTC
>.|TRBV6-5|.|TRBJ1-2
CASSYNRVAGYTF
TGTGCCAGCAGCTATAACAGGGTAGCTGGCTACACCTTC
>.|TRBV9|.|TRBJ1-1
CASSVAGAVTEAFF
TGTGCCAGCAGCGTAGCTGGGGCAGTCACTGAAGCTTTCTTT
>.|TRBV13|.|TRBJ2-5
CASSRTRDETQYF
TGTGCCAGCAGCAGGACTCGCGACGAGACCCAGTACTTC
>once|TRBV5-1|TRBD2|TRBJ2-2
CASSLGLGGDTGELFF
TGCGCCAGCAGCTTGGGCCTCGGGGGGGACACCGGGGAGCTGTTTTTT
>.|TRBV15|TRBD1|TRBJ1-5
CATGSGQVNQPQHF
TGTGCCACCGGATCGGGACAGGTCAATCAGCCCCAGCATTTT
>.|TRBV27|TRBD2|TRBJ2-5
CASKLGTSLQETQYF
TGTGCCAGCAAACTTGGGACTAGTTTACAAGAGACCCAGTACTTC
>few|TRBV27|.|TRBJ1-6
CASSPMGGLGSPLHF
TGTGCCAGCAGTCCCATGGGGGGGCTAGGTTCACCCCTCCACTTT
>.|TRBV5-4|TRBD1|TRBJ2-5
CASSPAPTGMYQETQYF
TGTGCCAGCAGCCCTGCTCCGACAGGGATGTACCAAGAGACCCAGTACTTC
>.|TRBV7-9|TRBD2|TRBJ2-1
CASSLGLAGGNEQFF
TGTGCCAGCAGCTTAGGCCTAGCGGGAGGCAATGAGCAGTTCTTC
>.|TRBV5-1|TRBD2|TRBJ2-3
CASSLGRGGTDTQYF
TGCGCCAGCAGCTTGGGGCGGGGGGGCACAGATACGCAGTATTTT
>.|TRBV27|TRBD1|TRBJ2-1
CASSFTGRTGVHNEQFF
TGTGCCAGCAGTTTTACCGGTCGGACAGGGGTCCACAATGAGCAGTTCTTC
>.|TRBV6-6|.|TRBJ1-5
CASQGQGRNQPQHF
TGTGCCAGCCAGGGGCAGGGACGCAATCAGCCCCAGCATTTT
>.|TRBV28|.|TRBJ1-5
CASRPTGIRNQPQHF
TGTGCCAGCAGGCCCACAGGGATTAGGAATCAGCCCCAGCATTTT
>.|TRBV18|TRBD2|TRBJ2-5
CASSPRSASGGRQETQYF
TGTGCCAGCTCACCACGGTCCGCTAGCGGGGGCCGACAAGAGACCCAGTACTTC
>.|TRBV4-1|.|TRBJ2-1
CASSQGAVSYNEQFF
TGCGCCAGCAGCCAAGGGGCCGTTAGCTACAATGAGCAGTTCTTC
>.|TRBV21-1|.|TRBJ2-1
CASSRLHSISYNEQFF
TGTGCCAGCAGCAGACTCCACTCGATCTCCTACAATGAGCAGTTCTTC
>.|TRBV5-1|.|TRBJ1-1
CASSWGLMNTEAFF
TGCGCCAGCAGCTGGGGGCTCATGAACACTGAAGCTTTCTTT
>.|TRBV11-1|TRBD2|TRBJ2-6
CASSSSGLASPSGANVLTF
TGTGCCAGCAGCTCCTCGGGACTAGCGTCGCCCTCTGGGGCCAACGTCCTGACTTTC
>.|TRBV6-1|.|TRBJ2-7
CASSGRSEQYF
TGTGCCAGCAGTGGGAGAAGCGAGCAGTACTTC
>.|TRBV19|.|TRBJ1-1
CASRSQAGTEAFF
TGTGCCAGTAGGTCCCAGGCGGGCACTGAAGCTTTCTTT
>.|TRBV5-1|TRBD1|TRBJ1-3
CASRPRQGWSGNTIYF
TGCGCCAGCAGGCCCCGACAGGGCTGGTCTGGAAACACCATATATTTT
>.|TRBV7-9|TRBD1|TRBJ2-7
CASSLGQGGYEQYF
TGTGCCAGCAGCTTGGGACAGGGAGGCTACGAGCAGTACTTC
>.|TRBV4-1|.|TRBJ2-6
CASSQGLGEPSGANVLTF
TGCGCCAGCAGCCAAGGTTTAGGGGAACCCTCTGGGGCCAACGTCCTGACTTTC
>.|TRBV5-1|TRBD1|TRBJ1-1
CASSLRGHTEAFF
TGCGCCAGCAGCCTCAGGGGGCACACTGAAGCTTTCTTT
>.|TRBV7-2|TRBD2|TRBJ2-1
CASSRRLAQSSYNEQFF
TGTGCCAGCAGCCGCCGACTAGCCCAAAGCTCCTACAATGAGCAGTTCTTC